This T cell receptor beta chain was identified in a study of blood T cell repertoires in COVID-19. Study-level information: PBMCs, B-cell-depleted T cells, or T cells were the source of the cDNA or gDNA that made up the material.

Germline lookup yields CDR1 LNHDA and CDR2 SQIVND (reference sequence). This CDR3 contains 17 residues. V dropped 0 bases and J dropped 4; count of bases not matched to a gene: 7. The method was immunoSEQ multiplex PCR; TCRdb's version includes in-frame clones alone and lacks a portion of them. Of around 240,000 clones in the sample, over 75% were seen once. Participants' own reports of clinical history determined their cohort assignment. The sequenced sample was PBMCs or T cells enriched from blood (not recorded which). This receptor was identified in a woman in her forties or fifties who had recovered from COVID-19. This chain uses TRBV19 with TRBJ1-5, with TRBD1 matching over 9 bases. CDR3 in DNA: TGTGCCAGTAGTATAGACCTCGCTGGGACAGGGAATCAGCCCCAGCATTTT. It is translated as CASSIDLAGTGNQPQHF. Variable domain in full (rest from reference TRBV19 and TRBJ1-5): DGGITQSPKYLFRKEGQNVTLSCEQNLNHDAMYWYRQDPGQGLRLIYYSQIVNDFQKGDIAEGYSVSREKKESFPLTVTSAQKNPTAFYLCASSIDLAGTGNQPQHFGDGTRLSIL.